This TCR beta chain is from a study of T cell repertoires in cytomegalovirus infection. Overall study: Based on public TCR beta signatures, there were indications of CMV infection and of a matching HLA type. General study findings and limits: HLA-C-restricted TCR beta clonotypes specific for CMV led the ex vivo response. People with CMV and the relevant HLA were identified by cumulative public TCR beta family frequency.

The sample holds one count of this clonotype. The antigen remains undetermined. The CDR3 covers 17 residues. Germline CDR1 LGHNA, CDR2 YSLEER. V lost 0 bases to trimming and J lost 4 bases; unmatched junction nucleotides: 9. Each CDR3 protein is one row after TCRdb ran MiXCR on the reads. The data show 150,000 to 200,000 distinct CDR3 sequences, 28% seen once. The TCR comes from a human donor in good health (CMV status not recorded). Some clones in this sample may be carry-over from other donors' samples. Sequenced input: PBMCs. The chain uses TRBV4-3 and TRBJ1-2; 9 positions match TRBD1. The CDR3 loop is CASSQEPQGQGPYGYTF. CDR3 DNA sequence: TGCGCCAGCAGCCAAGAGCCGCAAGGACAGGGGCCCTATGGCTACACCTTC.